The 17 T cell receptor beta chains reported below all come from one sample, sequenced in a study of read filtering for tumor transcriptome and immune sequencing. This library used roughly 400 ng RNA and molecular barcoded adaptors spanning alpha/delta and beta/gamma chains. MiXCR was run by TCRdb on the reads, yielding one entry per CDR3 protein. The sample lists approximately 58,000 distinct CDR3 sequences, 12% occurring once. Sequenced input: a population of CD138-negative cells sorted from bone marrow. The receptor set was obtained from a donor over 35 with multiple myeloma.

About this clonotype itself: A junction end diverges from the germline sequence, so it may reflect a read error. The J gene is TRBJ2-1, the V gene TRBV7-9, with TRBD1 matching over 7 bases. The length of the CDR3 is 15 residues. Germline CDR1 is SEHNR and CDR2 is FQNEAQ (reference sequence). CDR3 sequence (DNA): TGTGCGAGCAGCTCAGCCTGGGACAGCTACAATGAGCAGTTCTTC. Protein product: CASSSAWDSYNEQFF.

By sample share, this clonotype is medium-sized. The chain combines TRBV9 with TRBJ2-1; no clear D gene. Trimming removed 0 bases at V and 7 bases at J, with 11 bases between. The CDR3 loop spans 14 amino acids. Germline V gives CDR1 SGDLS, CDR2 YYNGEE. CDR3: CASSVVPSRNEQFF. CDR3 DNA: TGTGCCAGCAGCGTAGTTCCTAGTCGGAATGAGCAGTTCTTC.

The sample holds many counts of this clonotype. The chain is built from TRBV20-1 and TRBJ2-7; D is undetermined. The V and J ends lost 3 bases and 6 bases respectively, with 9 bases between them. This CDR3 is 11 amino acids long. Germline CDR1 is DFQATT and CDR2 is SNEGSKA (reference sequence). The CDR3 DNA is TGCAGTGCTAGTCGGCGGCCCGAGCAGTACTTC. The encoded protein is CSASRRPEQYF.

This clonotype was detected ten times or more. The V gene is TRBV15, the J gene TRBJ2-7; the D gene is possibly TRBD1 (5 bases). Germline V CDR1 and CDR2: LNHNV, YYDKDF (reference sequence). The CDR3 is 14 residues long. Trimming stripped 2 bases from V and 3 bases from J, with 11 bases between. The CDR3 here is CATSRRTHDYEQYF. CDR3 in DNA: TGTGCCACCAGCAGACGGACACACGACTACGAGCAGTACTTC.

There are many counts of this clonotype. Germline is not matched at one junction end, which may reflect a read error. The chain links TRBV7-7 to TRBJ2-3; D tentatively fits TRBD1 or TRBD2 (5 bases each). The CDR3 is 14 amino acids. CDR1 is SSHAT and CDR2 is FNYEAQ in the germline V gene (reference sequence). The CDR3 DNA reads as TGTGCTAGCAGCTTGGGACCCTCGCTAGATACGCAGTATTTT. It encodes CASSLGPSLDTQYF.

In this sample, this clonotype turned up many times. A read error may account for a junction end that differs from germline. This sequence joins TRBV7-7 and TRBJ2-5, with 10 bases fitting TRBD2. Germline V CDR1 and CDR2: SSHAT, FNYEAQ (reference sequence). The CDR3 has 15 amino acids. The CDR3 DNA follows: TGTGCTAGCAGCTTATCTAGCGGGGGACAAGAGACCCAGTACTTC. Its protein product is CASSLSSGGQETQYF.

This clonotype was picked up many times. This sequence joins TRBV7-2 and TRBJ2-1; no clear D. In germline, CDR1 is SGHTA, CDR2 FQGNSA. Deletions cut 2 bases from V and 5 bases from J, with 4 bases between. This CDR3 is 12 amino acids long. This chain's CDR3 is CASSLSHNEQFF. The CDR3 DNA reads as TGTGCCAGCAGCTTATCCCACAATGAGCAGTTCTTC.

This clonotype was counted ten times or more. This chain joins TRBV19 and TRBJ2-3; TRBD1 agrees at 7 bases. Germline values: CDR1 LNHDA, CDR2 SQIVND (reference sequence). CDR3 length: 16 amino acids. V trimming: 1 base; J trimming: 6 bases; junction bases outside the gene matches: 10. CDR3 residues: CASSIGTGANSDTQYF. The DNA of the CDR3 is TGTGCCAGTAGTATAGGAACAGGGGCCAACTCGGATACGCAGTATTTT.

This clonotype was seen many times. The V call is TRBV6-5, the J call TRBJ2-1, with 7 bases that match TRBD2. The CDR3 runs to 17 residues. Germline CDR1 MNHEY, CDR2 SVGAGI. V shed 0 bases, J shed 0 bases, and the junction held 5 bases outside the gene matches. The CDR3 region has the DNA TGTGCCAGCAGTTACTCCCCGCGGGGGAGCTCCTACAATGAGCAGTTCTTC. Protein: CASSYSPRGSSYNEQFF.

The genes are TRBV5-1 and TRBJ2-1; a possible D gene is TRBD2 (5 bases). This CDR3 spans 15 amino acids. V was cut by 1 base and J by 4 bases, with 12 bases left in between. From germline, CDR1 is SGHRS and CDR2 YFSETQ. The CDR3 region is CASSLSPGRYNEQFF. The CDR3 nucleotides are TGCGCCAGCAGCTTGAGTCCGGGAAGGTACAATGAGCAGTTCTTC.

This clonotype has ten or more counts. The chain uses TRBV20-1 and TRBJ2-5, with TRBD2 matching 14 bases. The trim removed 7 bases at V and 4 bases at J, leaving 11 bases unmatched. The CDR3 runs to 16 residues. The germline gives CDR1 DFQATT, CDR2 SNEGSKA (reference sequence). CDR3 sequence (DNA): TGCAGTGTCCCGACTAGCGGGGGGGCCTTTGGAGAGACCCAGTACTTC. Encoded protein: CSVPTSGGAFGETQYF.

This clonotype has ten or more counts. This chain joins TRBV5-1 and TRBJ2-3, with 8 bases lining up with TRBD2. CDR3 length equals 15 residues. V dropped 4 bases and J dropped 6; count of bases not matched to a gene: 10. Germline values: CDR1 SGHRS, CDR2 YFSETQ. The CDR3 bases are TGCGCCAGCAGCCCCCGGGCGGGGGGTAGCGATACGCAGTATTTT. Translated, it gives CASSPRAGGSDTQYF.

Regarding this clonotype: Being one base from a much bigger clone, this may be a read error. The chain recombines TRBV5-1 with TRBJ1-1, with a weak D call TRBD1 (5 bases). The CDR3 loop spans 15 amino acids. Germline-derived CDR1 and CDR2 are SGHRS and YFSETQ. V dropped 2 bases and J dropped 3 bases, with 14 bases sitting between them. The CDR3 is CASSFAGTGDTEAFF. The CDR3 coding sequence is TGCGCCAGCAGCTTTGCCGGGACGGGGGACACTGAAGCTTTCTTT.

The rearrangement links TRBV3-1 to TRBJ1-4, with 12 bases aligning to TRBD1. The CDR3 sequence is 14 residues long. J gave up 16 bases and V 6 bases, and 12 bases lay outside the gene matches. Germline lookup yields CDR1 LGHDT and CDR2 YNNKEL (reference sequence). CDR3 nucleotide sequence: TGTGCCAGCAGGGGACAGGGGGCGCATGAAAAGCCGTTTTTT. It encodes CASRGQGAHEKPFF.

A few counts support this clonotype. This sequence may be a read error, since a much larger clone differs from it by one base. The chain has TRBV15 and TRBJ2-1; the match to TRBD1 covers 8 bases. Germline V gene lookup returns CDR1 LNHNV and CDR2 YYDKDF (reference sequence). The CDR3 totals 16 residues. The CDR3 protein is CAISRARGQGDNEQFF. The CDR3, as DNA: TGTGCCATCAGCAGGGCGCGTGGACAGGGCGACAATGAGCAGTTCTTC.

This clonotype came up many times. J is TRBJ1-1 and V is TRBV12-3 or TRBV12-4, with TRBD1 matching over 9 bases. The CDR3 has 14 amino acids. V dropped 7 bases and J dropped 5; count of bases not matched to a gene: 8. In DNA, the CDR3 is TGTGCCAGCATTGGACAGGGGATTAGGACTGAAGCTTTCTTT. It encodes CASIGQGIRTEAFF.

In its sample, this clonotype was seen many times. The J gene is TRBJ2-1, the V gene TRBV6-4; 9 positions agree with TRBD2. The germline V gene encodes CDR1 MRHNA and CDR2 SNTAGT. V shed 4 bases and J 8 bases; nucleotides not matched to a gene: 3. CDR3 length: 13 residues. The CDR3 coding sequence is TGTGCCAGCAGTGTTAGCGGGGGCTATGAGCAGTTCTTC. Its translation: CASSVSGGYEQFF.